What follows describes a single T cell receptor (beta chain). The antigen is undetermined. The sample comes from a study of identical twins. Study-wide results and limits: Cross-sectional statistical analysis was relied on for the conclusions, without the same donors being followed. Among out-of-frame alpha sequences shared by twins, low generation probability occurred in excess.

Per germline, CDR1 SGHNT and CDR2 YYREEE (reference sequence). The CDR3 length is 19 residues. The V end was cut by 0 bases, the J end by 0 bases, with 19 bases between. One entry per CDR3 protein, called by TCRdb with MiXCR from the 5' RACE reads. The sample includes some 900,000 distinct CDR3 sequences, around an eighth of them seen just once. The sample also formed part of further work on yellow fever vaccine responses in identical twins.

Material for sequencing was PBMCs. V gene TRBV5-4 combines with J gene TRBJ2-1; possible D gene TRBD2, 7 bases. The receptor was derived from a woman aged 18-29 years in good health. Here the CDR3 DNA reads TGTGCCAGCAGCTTGGTGGTCCACAGGGAGGGGGGCTCCTACAATGAGCAGTTCTTC. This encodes CASSLVVHREGGSYNEQFF.